This passage covers 10 T cell receptor beta chains from one sample sequenced in a study of cytomegalovirus exposure and HLA in healthy donors. The PCR employed 60 Vbeta primers together with 13 Jbeta primers. Clones were sequenced by immunoSEQ multiplex PCR, and TCRdb holds only the in-frame ones, with some missing. The sample carries approximately 150,000 clones, around 90% recorded once. Sample: PBMCs. The source is a woman in her forties in good health and CMV-seronegative.

This clone was picked up one time. The chain joins TRBV6-5 to TRBJ1-4; 7 nucleotides align to TRBD1. The CDR3 spans 14 residues. V trimming: 6 bases; J trimming: 3 bases; junction bases outside the gene matches: 4. Germline V gives CDR1 MNHEY, CDR2 SVGAGI. CDR3: CASRQQGSNEKLFF. The CDR3 DNA reads as TGTGCCAGCAGGCAACAGGGGTCTAATGAAAAACTGTTTTTT.

V gene TRBV13 combines with J gene TRBJ2-1; maybe TRBD2 (6 bases). Trimming stripped 5 bases from V and 0 bases from J, with 14 bases between. Germline assignment: CDR1 PRHDT and CDR2 FYEKMQ (reference sequence). This CDR3 contains 16 residues. In nucleotides, the CDR3 is TGTGCCAGCAGCCAGTTAGCGGTGAACTCCTACAATGAGCAGTTCTTC. Its translation: CASSQLAVNSYNEQFF.

The rearrangement links TRBV2 to TRBJ1-1; maybe TRBD1 (6 bases). Germline assignment: CDR1 SNHLY and CDR2 FYNNEI. V was shortened by 6 bases and J by 0 bases, with 14 bases between the two germline ends. The CDR3 runs 15 residues. CDR3 DNA sequence: TGTGCCAGCAGGGACAGACGTAACATGAACACTGAAGCTTTCTTT. Translating it yields CASRDRRNMNTEAFF. Combining the CDR3 with reference TRBV2 and TRBJ1-1 gives the whole variable domain EPEVTQTPSHQVTQMGQEVILRCVPISNHLYFYWYRQILGQKVEFLVSFYNNEISEKSEIFDDQFSVERPDGSNFTLKIRSTKLEDSAMYFCASRDRRNMNTEAFFGQGTRLTVV.

The chain carries TRBV5-1 and TRBJ1-4, with D possibly being TRBD1 (6 bases). CDR3 length: 13 residues. CDR1 and CDR2 from the germline V gene are SGHRS and YFSETQ. Trimming shortened V by 7 bases and J by 4 bases, and 11 bases separated the two germline ends. CDR3 region: CASQKDSNEKLFF. CDR3 coding DNA: TGCGCCAGCCAGAAGGACAGTAATGAAAAACTGTTTTTT.

V usage is TRBV7-2 and J usage is TRBJ1-2, with 8 bases matching TRBD1. The CDR3 consists of 14 residues. Trimming took 5 bases from V and 4 from J; bases not matched to a gene: 6. Germline V gene sequence: CDR1 SGHTA, CDR2 FQGNSA. CDR3 protein: CASSLDRGGYGYTF. For the CDR3, the DNA is TGTGCCAGCAGCCTCGACAGGGGTGGCTATGGCTACACCTTC.

In DNA form, the CDR3 reads TGTGCCTGGAGTGTTGGCGGATCCCGGGAGACCCAGTACTTC. Translation: CAWSVGGSRETQYF. J is TRBJ2-5 and V is TRBV30, with D hard to call. The V end was cut by 0 bases, the J end by 5 bases, with 13 bases between. The CDR3 loop spans 14 amino acids. Germline CDR1 GTSNPN, CDR2 SVGIG (reference sequence). Looking up the rest from reference TRBV30 and TRBJ2-5 gives the full variable domain: SQTIHQWPATLVQPVGSPLSLECTVEGTSNPNLYWYRQAAGRGLQLLFYSVGIGQISSEVPQNLSASRPQDRQFILSSKKLLLSDSGFYLCAWSVGGSRETQYFGPGTRLLVL.

The CDR3 DNA follows: TGTGCCAGCTCAGCCCTCAGGGGGCCGAAGACCCAGTACTTC. Translated, it gives CASSALRGPKTQYF. The chain carries TRBV18 and TRBJ2-5, with TRBD1 matching over 8 bases. CDR1 and CDR2 (germline): KGHSH, LQKENI. V gave up 5 bases and J gave up 6 bases; unmatched junction bases: 8. This CDR3 has 14 residues.

The chain carries TRBV5-1 and TRBJ2-2; 9 nucleotides line up with TRBD1. The trim removed 4 bases at V and 5 bases at J, leaving 3 bases unmatched. The V gene's germline CDR1 is SGHRS and CDR2 YFSETQ. The CDR3 totals 14 residues. CDR3: CASSPDRGTGELFF. The CDR3 bases are TGCGCCAGCAGCCCGGACAGGGGTACCGGGGAGCTGTTTTTT.

V and J are TRBV5-1 and TRBJ2-1; 8 bases align to TRBD2. Unmatched junction bases numbered 13, after V lost 4 bases and J lost 1 base. Germline V gene sequence: CDR1 SGHRS, CDR2 YFSETQ. The CDR3 consists of 18 residues. The CDR3 bases are TGCGCCAGCAGCCCCTTAGGGGGTAGCGGGGTTTCCTACAATGAGCAGTTCTTC. This sequence encodes CASSPLGGSGVSYNEQFF.

The V call is TRBV12-2, the J call TRBJ2-7; the table's D gene call, TRBD1, was not cross checked with the DNA. TRBV12-2 has pseudogene status. The length of the CDR3 is 16 residues. CDR3 coding DNA: TGTGCAAGTCGTTCCGATCCGGGACAGGGGGCGGGGGAGCAGTACTTC. Translating it yields CASRSDPGQGAGEQYF.